This is a list of T cell receptor beta chains from one sample in a study of CD8 T cells in ankylosing spondylitis. TCRdb recomputed calls from the 5' RACE reads with MiXCR, one row per CDR3 protein. The table records 150,000 to 200,000 distinct CDR3 sequences, about 18% of them present only once. Input material: blood, either unsorted or a sorted T cell fraction (not recorded which). These receptors were obtained from a male donor aged 10 to 35 with ankylosing spondylitis or in good health (not recorded which). CDR3s leave out the opening cysteine and the closing phenylalanine or tryptophan. The order of the fields is V gene, J gene, D gene, CDR3 length, CDR3 protein. A D gene is named only where the DNA matches it firmly.

TRBV29-1	TRBJ2-5	TRBD1	11	SVVRGRAETQY
TRBV29-1	TRBJ1-2	NA	10	SVEKGNYGYT
TRBV6-2/TRBV6-3	TRBJ2-1	TRBD2	12	ASSRTSGRDEQF
TRBV3-1	TRBJ2-2	NA	14	ASSSGTPNGAGELF
TRBV11-3	TRBJ2-1	TRBD2	12	ASSITSGSREQF
TRBV7-9	TRBJ2-1	TRBD2	14	ASSSPTSGNPNEQF
TRBV27	TRBJ1-1	TRBD1	12	ASSRTGGNTEAF
TRBV7-9	TRBJ2-1	TRBD1	13	ASSFGQGVRDEQF
TRBV20-1	TRBJ2-2	TRBD2	14	SANSRTSFYTGELF
TRBV20-1	TRBJ2-2	NA	11	SASPGNTGELF
TRBV7-9	TRBJ2-1	TRBD2	12	ASRGTSGIDEQF
TRBV28	TRBJ2-1	NA	10	ASSPHLREQF
TRBV11-2	TRBJ2-3	NA	10	ASSWNTDTQY
TRBV28	TRBJ2-1	TRBD1	13	ASSSPGQGGGEQF
TRBV29-1	TRBJ1-1	NA	8	SITGPEAF
TRBV4-1	TRBJ2-5	NA	13	ASSQDRASQETQY
TRBV13	TRBJ2-1	NA	12	ASSPTGPHNEQF
TRBV3-1	TRBJ1-1	NA	9	ASSQGTEAF
TRBV10-3	TRBJ2-7	NA	13	AISESETYPYEQY
TRBV27	TRBJ1-1	NA	12	ASSPGTTNTEAF
TRBV2	TRBJ2-1	NA	11	ATNYPGLVEQF
TRBV30	TRBJ1-1	TRBD1	11	AWSVQGQTEAF
TRBV7-9	TRBJ2-1	TRBD2	11	AGNAGGPSEQF
TRBV4-1	TRBJ1-4	NA	13	ASSQPEGINEKLF
TRBV29-1	TRBJ2-5	TRBD2	11	SVDIGRAETQY
TRBV7-9	TRBJ1-1	TRBD1	13	ASKIRDSLNTEAF
TRBV11-2	TRBJ2-2	TRBD1	16	ASSLSGTGRPGAGELF
TRBV12-3/TRBV12-4	TRBJ1-1	NA	11	ASSVGLQTEAF
TRBV5-1	TRBJ2-5	NA	11	ASSSLYQETQY
TRBV20-1	TRBJ2-1	TRBD1	10	SATTGGGGQF
TRBV30	TRBJ1-5	NA	11	AWRGSWNQPQH